This TCR beta chain was identified in a study of blood T cell repertoires in COVID-19. Study context: Italy, Spain and the United States were the sources of the convalescent and acute COVID-19 samples. PBMCs, B-cell-depleted T cells, or T cells were the source of the cDNA or gDNA that made up the material.

Per the study methods: Using reference gene primer amplification, nucleated cell counts were estimated. Assay: immunoSEQ multiplex PCR; the TCRdb copy retains only in-frame clones and omits some. V and J calls and clone size follow that table, whereas D and trimming were derived from the DNA. This sample yields about 300,000 clones, of which around 87% are seen a single time; about 1.2% belongs to the top ten. This CDR3 is built from 12 residues. Between the trimmed V and J ends, which lost 7 bases and 11 bases, there was a span of 17 bases. Looked up from germline, CDR1 is SNHLY and CDR2 is FYNNEI. Sequenced: peripheral blood. The source is a man aged 65 to 85 with acute or convalescent COVID-19. The chain employs TRBV2 and TRBJ1-1, with D possibly being TRBD1 (5 bases). CDR3 protein: CASTDESKGAFF. The CDR3 DNA reads as TGTGCCAGCACGGACGAGTCGAAGGGGGCTTTCTTT.